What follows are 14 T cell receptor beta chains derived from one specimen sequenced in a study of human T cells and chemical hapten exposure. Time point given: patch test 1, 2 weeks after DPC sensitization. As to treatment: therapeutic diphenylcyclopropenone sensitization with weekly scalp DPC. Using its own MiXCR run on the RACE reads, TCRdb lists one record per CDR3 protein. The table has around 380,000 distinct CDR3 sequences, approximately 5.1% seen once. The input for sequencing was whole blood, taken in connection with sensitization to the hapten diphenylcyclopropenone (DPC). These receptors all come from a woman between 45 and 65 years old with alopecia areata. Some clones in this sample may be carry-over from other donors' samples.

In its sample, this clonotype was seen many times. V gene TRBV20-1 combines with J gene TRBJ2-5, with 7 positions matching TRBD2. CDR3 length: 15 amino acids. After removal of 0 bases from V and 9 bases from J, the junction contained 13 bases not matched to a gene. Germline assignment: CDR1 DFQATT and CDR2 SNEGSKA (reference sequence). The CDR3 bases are TGCAGTGCTAGAGATCCAGCGGGGCAAGGCAAGGCCCAGTACTTC. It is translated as CSARDPAGQGKAQYF.

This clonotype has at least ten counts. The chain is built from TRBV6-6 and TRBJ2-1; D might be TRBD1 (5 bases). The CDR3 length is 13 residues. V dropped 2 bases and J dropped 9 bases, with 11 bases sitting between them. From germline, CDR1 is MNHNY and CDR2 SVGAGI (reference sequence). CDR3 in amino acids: CASSYPGHGEQFF. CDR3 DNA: TGTGCCAGCAGTTACCCAGGACACGGTGAGCAGTTCTTC.

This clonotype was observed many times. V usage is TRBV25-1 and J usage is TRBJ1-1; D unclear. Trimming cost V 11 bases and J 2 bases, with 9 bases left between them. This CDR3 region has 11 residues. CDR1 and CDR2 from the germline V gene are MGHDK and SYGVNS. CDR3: CARTRNTEAFF. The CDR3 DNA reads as TGTGCCCGCACCAGAAACACTGAAGCTTTCTTT.

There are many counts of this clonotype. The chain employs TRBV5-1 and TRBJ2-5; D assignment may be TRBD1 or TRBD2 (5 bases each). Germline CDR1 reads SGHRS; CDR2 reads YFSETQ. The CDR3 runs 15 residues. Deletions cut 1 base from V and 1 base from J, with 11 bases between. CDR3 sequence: CASSLNPGGQETQYF. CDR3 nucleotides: TGCGCCAGCAGCTTGAATCCTGGGGGCCAAGAGACCCAGTACTTC.

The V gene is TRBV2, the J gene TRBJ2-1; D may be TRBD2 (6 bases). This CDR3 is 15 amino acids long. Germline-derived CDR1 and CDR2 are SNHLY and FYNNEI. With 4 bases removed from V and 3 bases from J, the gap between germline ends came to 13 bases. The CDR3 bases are TGTGCCAGCAGTGCGGCTAGCGAGTTCTACAATGAGCAGTTCTTC. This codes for CASSAASEFYNEQFF.

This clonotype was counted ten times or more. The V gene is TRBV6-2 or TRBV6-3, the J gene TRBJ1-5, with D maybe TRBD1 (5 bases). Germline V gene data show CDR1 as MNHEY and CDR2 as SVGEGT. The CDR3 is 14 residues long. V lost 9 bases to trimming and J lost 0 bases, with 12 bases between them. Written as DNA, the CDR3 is TGTGCCAGTCAGGGTGCCTATAGCAATCAGCCCCAGCATTTT. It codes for CASQGAYSNQPQHF.

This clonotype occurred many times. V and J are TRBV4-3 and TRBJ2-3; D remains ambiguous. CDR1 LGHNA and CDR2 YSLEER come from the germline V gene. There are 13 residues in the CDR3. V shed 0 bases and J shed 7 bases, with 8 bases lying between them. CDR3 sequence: CASSQDRYNTQYF. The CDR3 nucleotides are TGCGCCAGCAGCCAAGATCGATATAATACGCAGTATTTT.

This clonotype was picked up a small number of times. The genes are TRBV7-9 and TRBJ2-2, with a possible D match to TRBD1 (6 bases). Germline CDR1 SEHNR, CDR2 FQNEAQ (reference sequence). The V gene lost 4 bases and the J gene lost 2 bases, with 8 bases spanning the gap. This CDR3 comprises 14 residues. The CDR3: CASSYRVNTGELFF. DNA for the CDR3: TGTGCCAGCAGCTACAGGGTAAACACCGGGGAGCTGTTTTTT.

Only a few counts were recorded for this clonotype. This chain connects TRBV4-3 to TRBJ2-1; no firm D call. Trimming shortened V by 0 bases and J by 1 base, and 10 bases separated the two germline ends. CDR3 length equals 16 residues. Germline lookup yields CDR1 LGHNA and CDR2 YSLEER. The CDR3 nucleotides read TGCGCCAGCAGCCAAGAGTCAAGGACGTCCTACAATGAGCAGTTCTTC. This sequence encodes CASSQESRTSYNEQFF.

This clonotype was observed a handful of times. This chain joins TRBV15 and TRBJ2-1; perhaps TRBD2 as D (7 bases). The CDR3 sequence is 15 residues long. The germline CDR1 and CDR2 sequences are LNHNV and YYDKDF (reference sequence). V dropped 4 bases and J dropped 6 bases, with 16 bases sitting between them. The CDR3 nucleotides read TGTGCCACCAGCATTGGCGGGAGAGGGGGCAATGAGCAGTTCTTC. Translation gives CATSIGGRGGNEQFF.

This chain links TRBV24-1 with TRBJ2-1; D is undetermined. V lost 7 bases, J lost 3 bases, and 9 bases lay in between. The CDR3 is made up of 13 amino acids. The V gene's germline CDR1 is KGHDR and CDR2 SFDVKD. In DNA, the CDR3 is TGTGCCACCAGGGGCGGAGACTACAATGAGCAGTTCTTC. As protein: CATRGGDYNEQFF.

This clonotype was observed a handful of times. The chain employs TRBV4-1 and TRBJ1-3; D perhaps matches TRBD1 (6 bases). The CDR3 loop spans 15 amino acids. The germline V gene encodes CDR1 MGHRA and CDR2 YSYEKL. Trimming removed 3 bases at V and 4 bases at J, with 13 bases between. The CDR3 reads CASSHSGTTGNTIYF. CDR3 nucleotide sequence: TGCGCCAGCAGCCACTCCGGGACAACCGGAAACACCATATATTTT.

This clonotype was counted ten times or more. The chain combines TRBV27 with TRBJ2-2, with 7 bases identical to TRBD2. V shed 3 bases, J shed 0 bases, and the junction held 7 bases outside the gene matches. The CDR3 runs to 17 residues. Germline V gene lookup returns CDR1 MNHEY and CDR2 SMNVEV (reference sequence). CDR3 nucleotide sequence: TGTGCCAGCAGTTTCTTCCTAGCGGCTCCGAACACCGGGGAGCTGTTTTTT. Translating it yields CASSFFLAAPNTGELFF.

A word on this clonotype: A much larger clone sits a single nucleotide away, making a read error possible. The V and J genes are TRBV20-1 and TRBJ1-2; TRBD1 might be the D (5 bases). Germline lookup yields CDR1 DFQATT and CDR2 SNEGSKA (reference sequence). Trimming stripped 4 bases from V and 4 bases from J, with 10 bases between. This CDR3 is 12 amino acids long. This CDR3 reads CSATGTVYGYTF. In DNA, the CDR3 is TGCAGTGCTACCGGGACGGTCTATGGCTACACCTTC.